Listed below are T cell receptor beta chains from one sample, sequenced in a study of T cell changes during pregnancy in multiple sclerosis. Assay: immunoSEQ multiplex PCR; the TCRdb copy retains only in-frame clones and omits some. The sample yields around 100,000 clones, 80% to 95% seen once. Source: peripheral blood, taken in the third trimester of pregnancy. Source of these receptors: a female donor with multiple sclerosis, enrolled in a pregnancy study. The CDR3 runs from the conserved cysteine through the conserved F or W.

CDR3 length: 16
V gene: TRBV19
J gene: TRBJ2-7
CDR3 protein: CASSMSGRGGAYEQYF

CDR3 length: 15
V gene: TRBV7-2
J gene: TRBJ2-7
CDR3 protein: CASSLDQGPSYEQYF

CDR3 length: 12
V gene: TRBV7-9
J gene: TRBJ2-4
CDR3 protein: CASSASKNIQYF

CDR3 length: 13
V gene: TRBV19
J gene: TRBJ2-5
CDR3 protein: CASSVDREETQYF

CDR3 length: 14
V gene: TRBV10-3
J gene: TRBJ2-5
CDR3 protein: CAISEAQGRETQYF

CDR3 length: 18
V gene: TRBV11-2
J gene: TRBJ2-1
CDR3 protein: CASSLGVGAGGIYNEQFF

CDR3 length: 14
V gene: TRBV11-2
J gene: TRBJ2-7
CDR3 protein: CASSSYGTSSEQYF

CDR3 length: 14
V gene: TRBV6-5
J gene: TRBJ2-7
CDR3 protein: CASSYSRVQREQYF

CDR3 length: 12
V gene: TRBV27
J gene: TRBJ2-7
CDR3 protein: CASSQDRVEQYF

CDR3 length: 16
V gene: TRBV10-1
J gene: TRBJ2-2
CDR3 protein: CASSEMRGDSTGELFF

CDR3 length: 12
V gene: TRBV6-1
J gene: TRBJ1-1
CDR3 protein: CASSEVGADTLF

CDR3 length: 14
V gene: TRBV11-2
J gene: TRBJ1-6
CDR3 protein: CASSWGQGNSPLHF

CDR3 length: 13
V gene: TRBV5-1
J gene: TRBJ2-1
CDR3 protein: CASSFDSGSVQFF

CDR3 length: 14
V gene: TRBV9
J gene: TRBJ1-1
CDR3 protein: CASSDSTGVTEAFF

CDR3 length: 15
V gene: TRBV10-2
J gene: TRBJ2-5
CDR3 protein: CASTPGGGAGETQYF

CDR3 length: 15
V gene: TRBV19
J gene: TRBJ1-1
CDR3 protein: CASLRRDSVNTEAFF

CDR3 length: 17
V gene: TRBV27
J gene: TRBJ2-3
CDR3 protein: CASRPPGTSVGTDTQYF

CDR3 length: 12
V gene: TRBV7-9
J gene: TRBJ1-2
CDR3 protein: CASSLETSGYTF

CDR3 length: 13
V gene: TRBV6-1
J gene: TRBJ2-5
CDR3 protein: CASTMGLIETQYF

CDR3 length: 11
V gene: TRBV20-1
J gene: TRBJ1-2
CDR3 protein: CSARYNYGYTF

CDR3 length: 13
V gene: TRBV7-3
J gene: TRBJ2-7
CDR3 protein: CASSFGTLEEQYF

CDR3 length: 15
V gene: TRBV7-6
J gene: TRBJ2-5
CDR3 protein: CASSLAGGLGETQYF

CDR3 length: 11
V gene: TRBV7-9
J gene: TRBJ2-1
CDR3 protein: CASTSSYEQFF

CDR3 length: 15
V gene: TRBV9
J gene: TRBJ2-2
CDR3 protein: CASGSGVLRTGELFF

CDR3 length: 15
V gene: TRBV4-1
J gene: TRBJ2-5
CDR3 protein: CASSQAGGQAETQYF

CDR3 length: 15
V gene: TRBV7-9
J gene: TRBJ2-1
CDR3 protein: CASSFTTSEHNEQFF

CDR3 length: 14
V gene: TRBV7-9
J gene: TRBJ1-2
CDR3 protein: CASSLDNINYGYTF

CDR3 length: 15
V gene: TRBV19
J gene: TRBJ2-2
CDR3 protein: CASSITGRGAGELFF

CDR3 length: 15
V gene: TRBV5-5
J gene: TRBJ2-1
CDR3 protein: CASSLLAGGGNEQFF

CDR3 length: 12
V gene: TRBV6-5
J gene: TRBJ2-1
CDR3 protein: CASSSRSREQFF

CDR3 length: 13
V gene: TRBV28
J gene: TRBJ2-5
CDR3 protein: CASRPPVQETQYF

CDR3 length: 13
V gene: TRBV5-1
J gene: TRBJ1-1
CDR3 protein: CASSFRENTEAFF

CDR3 length: 15
V gene: TRBV9
J gene: TRBJ2-7
CDR3 protein: CASSVADSGTYEQYF

CDR3 length: 14
V gene: TRBV5-1
J gene: TRBJ2-7
CDR3 protein: CASSLDITGGEQYF

CDR3 length: 16
V gene: TRBV10-3
J gene: TRBJ1-5
CDR3 protein: CAISEGGEVGNQPQHF

CDR3 length: 11
V gene: TRBV7-9
J gene: TRBJ2-7
CDR3 protein: CASSSQDEQYF

CDR3 length: 16
V gene: TRBV6-1
J gene: TRBJ2-7
CDR3 protein: CASSEPPGQGPYEQYF

CDR3 length: 16
V gene: TRBV27
J gene: TRBJ2-7
CDR3 protein: CASSVLGGGRTYEQYF

CDR3 length: 15
V gene: TRBV6-1
J gene: TRBJ2-3
CDR3 protein: CASSLSGRAGDTQYF

CDR3 length: 15
V gene: TRBV19
J gene: TRBJ1-5
CDR3 protein: CASSIRSEVNQPQHF

CDR3 length: 15
V gene: TRBV5-1
J gene: TRBJ2-1
CDR3 protein: CASSLAASSYNEQFF

CDR3 length: 13
V gene: TRBV19
J gene: TRBJ1-2
CDR3 protein: CASSIQGGYGYTF

CDR3 length: 17
V gene: TRBV5-1
J gene: TRBJ1-1
CDR3 protein: CASSAQQGAQLNTEAFF

CDR3 length: 16
V gene: TRBV27
J gene: TRBJ1-1
CDR3 protein: CASSQWVSFANTEAFF

CDR3 length: 13
V gene: TRBV5-1
J gene: TRBJ1-1
CDR3 protein: CASGYQDNTEAFF